This is a list of T cell receptor beta chains from one sample in a study of blood T cell dynamics during melanoma immunotherapy. The protocol was immunoSEQ multiplex PCR, while the TCRdb copy is restricted to in-frame clones and leaves out a portion. The table shows 25,000 to 30,000 clones, with around 80% occurring only once. Sequencing was performed on blood, taken from a patient treated with checkpoint blockade. The receptors stem from a human donor with melanoma. CDR3s include the opening cysteine and the closing phenylalanine or tryptophan. A D gene is named only where the DNA matches it firmly. Rows give clone size only sometimes, using once, few, many, or a class for an expanded clone.

len: 14
d_gene: .
abundance: .
j_gene: TRBJ1-1
v_gene: TRBV9
CDR3nt: TGTGCCAGCAGCGTAGGAGAGGGGTCCACTGAAGCTTTCTTT
CDR3aa: CASSVGEGSTEAFF

len: 14
d_gene: .
abundance: .
j_gene: TRBJ1-4
v_gene: TRBV4-3
CDR3nt: TGCGCCAGCAGCCAAGCCAGGGGAGGTGAAAAACTGTTTTTT
CDR3aa: CASSQARGGEKLFF

len: 16
d_gene: .
abundance: .
j_gene: TRBJ1-4
v_gene: TRBV7-2
CDR3nt: TGTGCCAGCAGCTTAAGCCCCTCACCCCCTAATGAAAAACTGTTTTTT
CDR3aa: CASSLSPSPPNEKLFF

len: 18
d_gene: TRBD1
abundance: .
j_gene: TRBJ1-2
v_gene: TRBV5-1
CDR3nt: TGCGCCAGCAGTCCTGAGGGGCAGGGGGCGAATAATCGCTATGGCTACACCTTC
CDR3aa: CASSPEGQGANNRYGYTF

len: 15
d_gene: .
abundance: .
j_gene: TRBJ2-5
v_gene: TRBV5-1
CDR3nt: TGCGCCAGCAGCTTTACCGGGACACAACAAGAGACCCAGTACTTC
CDR3aa: CASSFTGTQQETQYF

len: 15
d_gene: .
abundance: few
j_gene: TRBJ1-2
v_gene: TRBV10-2
CDR3nt: TGCGCCAGCAGTTGGACAGAAGATTCTAACTATGGCTACACCTTC
CDR3aa: CASSWTEDSNYGYTF

len: 15
d_gene: .
abundance: .
j_gene: TRBJ1-5
v_gene: TRBV6-6
CDR3nt: TGTGCCAGCAGTTACGCCAGGGGAAGCAATCAGCCCCAGCATTTT
CDR3aa: CASSYARGSNQPQHF

len: 14
d_gene: .
abundance: .
j_gene: TRBJ1-1
v_gene: TRBV27
CDR3nt: TGTGCCAGCAGTTTTCTGTTCCGTAGCACTGAAGCTTTCTTT
CDR3aa: CASSFLFRSTEAFF

len: 16
d_gene: .
abundance: .
j_gene: TRBJ2-1
v_gene: TRBV5-1
CDR3nt: TGCGCCAGCAGCTTGAGTTGGACCCCGGCGGGCGGGGAGCAGTTCTTC
CDR3aa: CASSLSWTPAGGEQFF

len: 16
d_gene: .
abundance: .
j_gene: TRBJ2-2
v_gene: TRBV4-1
CDR3nt: TGCGCCAGCAGCCCCCTACAAAAAAGGGGGACCGGGGAGCTGTTTTTT
CDR3aa: CASSPLQKRGTGELFF